One TCR beta chain is described in this entry. Antigen unknown. CDR3 length equals 13 residues. From germline, CDR1 is GTSNPN and CDR2 SVGIG (reference sequence). V shed 2 bases and J shed 3 bases, with 10 bases lying between them. The data derive from a study of shared clonotypes between healthy human individuals. Deep-level assay runs were performed. In the authors' workflow: Filtering was not the same, since immunoSEQ gave junction-only sequences without quality scores. The protocol was immunoSEQ multiplex PCR, while the TCRdb copy is restricted to in-frame clones and leaves out a portion. Clone size and the V and J calls come from that table; the DNA yielded D and trimming. The profile shows about 2 million clones, 90% to 95% of them singletons. Findings of the study overall: On the whole, naive subsets had larger estimated richness than memory subsets had. Non-shared clonotypes were found to have lower generation probabilities than the clonotypes that were shared by all four of the sorted-subset donors.

Source material: naive CD4+ T cells sorted from blood. Subset reported: CD45RA+ positively selected. J is TRBJ1-1 and V is TRBV30, with D maybe TRBD1 (6 bases). This clonotype originated in a man aged 18-30 years in good health. CDR3 nucleotide sequence: TGTGCCTGGAGTTGGGACACCTACACTGAAGCTTTCTTT. Translation: CAWSWDTYTEAFF. The full variable domain, in which reference TRBV30 and TRBJ1-1 provide the parts outside the CDR3, is SQTIHQWPATLVQPVGSPLSLECTVEGTSNPNLYWYRQAAGRGLQLLFYSVGIGQISSEVPQNLSASRPQDRQFILSSKKLLLSDSGFYLCAWSWDTYTEAFFGQGTRLTVV.